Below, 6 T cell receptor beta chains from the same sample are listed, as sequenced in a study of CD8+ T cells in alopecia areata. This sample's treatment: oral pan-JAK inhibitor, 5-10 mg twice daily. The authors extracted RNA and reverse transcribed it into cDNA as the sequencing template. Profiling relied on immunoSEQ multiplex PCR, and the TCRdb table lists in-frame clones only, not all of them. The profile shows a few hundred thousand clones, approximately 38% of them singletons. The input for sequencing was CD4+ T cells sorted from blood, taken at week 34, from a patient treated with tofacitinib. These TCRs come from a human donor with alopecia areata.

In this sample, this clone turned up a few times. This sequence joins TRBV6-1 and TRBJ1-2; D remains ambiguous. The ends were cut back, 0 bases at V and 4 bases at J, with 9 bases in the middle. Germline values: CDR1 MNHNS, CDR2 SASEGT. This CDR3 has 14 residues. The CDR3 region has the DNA TGTGCCAGCAGTGAAGCGCGGTCGGTCTATGGCTACACCTTC. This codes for CASSEARSVYGYTF.

CDR3 protein: CASRPAEGFWGEQYF. CDR3 in DNA: TGTGCCAGCAGGCCCGCAGAGGGGTTCTGGGGCGAGCAGTACTTC. V usage is TRBV27 and J usage is TRBJ2-7; D may match TRBD1 or TRBD2 (5 bases each). The CDR3 length is 15 residues. Per the germline V gene, CDR1 is MNHEY and CDR2 is SMNVEV (reference sequence). Trimming took 6 bases from V and 6 from J, leaving 21 bases between them.

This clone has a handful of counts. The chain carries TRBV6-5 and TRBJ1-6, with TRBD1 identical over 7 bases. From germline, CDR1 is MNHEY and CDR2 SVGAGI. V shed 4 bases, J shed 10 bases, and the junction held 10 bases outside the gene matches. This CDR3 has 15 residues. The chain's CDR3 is CASSSTGRERSPLHF. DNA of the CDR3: TGTGCCAGCAGTTCGACAGGGAGGGAAAGATCACCCCTCCACTTT.

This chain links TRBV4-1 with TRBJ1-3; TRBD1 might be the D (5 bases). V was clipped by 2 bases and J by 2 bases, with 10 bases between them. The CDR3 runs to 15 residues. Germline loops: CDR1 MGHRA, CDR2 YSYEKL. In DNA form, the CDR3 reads TGCGCCAGCAGCCAACAGGGATTTACTGGAAACACCATATATTTT. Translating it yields CASSQQGFTGNTIYF.

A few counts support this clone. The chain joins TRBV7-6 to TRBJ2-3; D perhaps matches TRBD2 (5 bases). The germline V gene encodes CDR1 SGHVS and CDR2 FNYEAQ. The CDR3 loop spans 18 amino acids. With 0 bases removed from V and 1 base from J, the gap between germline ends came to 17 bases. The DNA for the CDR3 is TGTGCCAGCAGCTTAGCCGCGTTGGCGGCGAGGGGCACAGATACGCAGTATTTT. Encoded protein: CASSLAALAARGTDTQYF.

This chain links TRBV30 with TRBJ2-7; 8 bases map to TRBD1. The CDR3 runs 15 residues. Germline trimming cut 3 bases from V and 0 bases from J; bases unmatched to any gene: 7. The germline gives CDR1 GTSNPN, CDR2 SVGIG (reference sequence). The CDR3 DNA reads TGTGCCTGGAGCCGGGACAGGTTCAGCTCCTACGAGCAGTACTTC. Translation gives CAWSRDRFSSYEQYF.